The 13 T cell receptor beta chains presented below share a single source sample, sequenced in a study of T cells after yellow fever vaccination. A single record per CDR3 protein comes from TCRdb applying MiXCR to the 5' RACE reads. The sample contains almost 600,000 distinct CDR3 sequences, approximately 12% of which appear only once. The input for sequencing was PBMCs, taken on the day of the yellow fever booster vaccination. The receptor set was obtained from a man aged 30 to 45 who received the YFV17D yellow fever vaccine.

The CDR3 loop reads CASSLGRRGYTQYF. As DNA, the CDR3 is TGTGCCAGCAGTTTAGGCAGGCGCGGATATACGCAGTATTTT. The chain is built from TRBV28 and TRBJ2-3, with D uncertain. The CDR3 contains 14 residues. Germline values: CDR1 MDHEN, CDR2 SYDVKM. With 2 bases removed from V and 7 bases from J, the gap between germline ends came to 13 bases.

This clonotype has more than one count but fewer than ten. The chain employs TRBV20-1 and TRBJ2-5; D is possibly TRBD1 (6 bases). The germline V and J ends were trimmed by 0 bases and 5 bases, with 22 bases remaining between them. Germline V gives CDR1 DFQATT, CDR2 SNEGSKA (reference sequence). This CDR3 contains 17 residues. CDR3 nucleotide sequence: TGCAGTGCTAGAGATCCATGGACAGACCAGGGCCGCGAGACCCAGTACTTC. This encodes CSARDPWTDQGRETQYF.

This clonotype has a handful of counts. V gene TRBV6-2 or TRBV6-3 combines with J gene TRBJ2-1; D gene uncertain. Trimming shortened V by 7 bases and J by 10 bases, and 17 bases separated the two germline ends. The CDR3 is 13 residues long. The germline gives CDR1 MNHEY, CDR2 SVGEGT. CDR3 residues: CASTPRVYGEQFF. The CDR3 nucleotides read TGTGCCAGCACTCCTAGGGTGTACGGGGAGCAGTTCTTC.

The chain employs TRBV14 and TRBJ1-2, with 11 bases fitting TRBD1. CDR3 length: 16 amino acids. CDR1 is SGHDN and CDR2 is FVKESK in the germline V gene. V shed 6 bases and J 4 bases; nucleotides not matched to a gene: 10. The CDR3 here is CASSRDRGYASYGYTF. The CDR3 region has the DNA TGTGCCAGCAGTCGGGACAGGGGGTACGCTAGCTATGGCTACACCTTC. Using reference TRBV14 and TRBJ1-2 for the parts outside the CDR3, the full variable domain is EAGVTQFPSHSVIEKGQTVTLRCDPISGHDNLYWYRRVMGKEIKFLLHFVKESKQDESGMPNNRFLAERTGGTYSTLKVQPAELEDSGVYFCASSRDRGYASYGYTFGSGTRLTVV.

This clonotype was seen repeatedly, ten times or more. The V gene is TRBV5-1, the J gene TRBJ2-7; D remains ambiguous. The CDR3 length is 14 residues. Germline CDR1 reads SGHRS; CDR2 reads YFSETQ. V was shortened by 0 bases and J by 1 base, with 8 bases between the two germline ends. The CDR3 region has the DNA TGCGCCAGCAGCTTGGATCGCCGGTCCTACGAGCAGTACTTC. As protein: CASSLDRRSYEQYF.

In this sample, this clonotype turned up a few times. V usage is TRBV7-2 and J usage is TRBJ2-5; D may be TRBD2 (7 bases). V was cut by 0 bases and J by 2 bases, with 13 bases left in between. The CDR3 totals 16 residues. Germline loops: CDR1 SGHTA, CDR2 FQGNSA. DNA for the CDR3: TGTGCCAGCAGCTTAGCCAGGGGAGCGGGACAAGAGACCCAGTACTTC. It yields the protein CASSLARGAGQETQYF.

In its sample, this clonotype was seen a few times. The gene calls are TRBV7-2 and TRBJ2-7; D might be TRBD2 (5 bases). This CDR3 comprises 15 residues. CDR1 and CDR2 from the germline V gene are SGHTA and FQGNSA. Trimming shortened V by 1 base and J by 1 base, and 11 bases separated the two germline ends. CDR3 in amino acids: CASSLGEYKSYEQYF. In nucleotides, the CDR3 is TGTGCCAGCAGCTTAGGGGAGTATAAGTCCTACGAGCAGTACTTC.

This clonotype came up a few times. The CDR3 sequence: CASDSAISGNTIYF. CDR3 bases: TGTGCCAGCGACAGTGCGATCTCTGGAAACACCATATATTTT. The V call is TRBV12-3 or TRBV12-4, the J call TRBJ1-3; D possibly corresponds to TRBD1 (5 bases). The CDR3 length is 14 residues. V was trimmed by 8 bases and J by 0 bases, leaving 11 bases between them.

This clonotype was seen many times. This chain uses TRBV12-3 or TRBV12-4 with TRBJ1-1, with 7 bases aligning to TRBD1. V lost 7 bases, J lost 5 bases, and 4 bases stayed unmatched. CDR3 size: 12 residues. The CDR3 region is CASTRGQTEAFF. CDR3 nucleotide sequence: TGTGCCAGCACTAGGGGACAGACTGAAGCTTTCTTT.

Details on this clonotype: A read error is possible here, since a much larger clone lies one base away. The chain uses TRBV12-3 or TRBV12-4 and TRBJ2-5, with no clear D. Trimming removed 2 bases at V and 10 bases at J, with 17 bases between. The CDR3 is 14 residues long. The CDR3 nucleotides read TGTGCCAGCAGTTTAAGGGAAGTCTATGGGATCCAGTACTTC. This sequence encodes CASSLREVYGIQYF.

This clonotype was detected only a few times. V gene TRBV5-1 combines with J gene TRBJ2-1; D is unclear. The CDR3 is 12 amino acids. Germline V gene sequence: CDR1 SGHRS, CDR2 YFSETQ. The V end was cut by 3 bases, the J end by 8 bases, with 9 bases between. The CDR3 DNA sequence: TGCGCCAGCAGCTCCCTCCCCCATGAGCAGTTCTTC. It translates to CASSSLPHEQFF.

The chain couples TRBV7-2 to TRBJ2-7; D perhaps matches TRBD1 (6 bases). The V gene's germline CDR1 is SGHTA and CDR2 FQGNSA. The V end lost 3 bases, the J end lost 5 bases, and 14 bases lay between the germline ends. CDR3 length: 14 amino acids. The CDR3 region is CASSFLGAGDEQYF. The CDR3 nucleotides are TGTGCCAGCAGCTTTTTGGGGGCCGGGGACGAGCAGTACTTC.

This clonotype appeared many times. The chain is built from TRBV7-9 and TRBJ1-6; 9 positions match TRBD1. V lost 6 bases, J lost 10 bases, and 7 bases stayed unmatched. Germline V CDR1 and CDR2: SEHNR, FQNEAQ (reference sequence). The CDR3 runs 14 residues. CDR3 nucleotides: TGTGCCAGCAGTTTTACAGGGGGCAGCTCACCCCTCCACTTT. Translating it yields CASSFTGGSSPLHF.